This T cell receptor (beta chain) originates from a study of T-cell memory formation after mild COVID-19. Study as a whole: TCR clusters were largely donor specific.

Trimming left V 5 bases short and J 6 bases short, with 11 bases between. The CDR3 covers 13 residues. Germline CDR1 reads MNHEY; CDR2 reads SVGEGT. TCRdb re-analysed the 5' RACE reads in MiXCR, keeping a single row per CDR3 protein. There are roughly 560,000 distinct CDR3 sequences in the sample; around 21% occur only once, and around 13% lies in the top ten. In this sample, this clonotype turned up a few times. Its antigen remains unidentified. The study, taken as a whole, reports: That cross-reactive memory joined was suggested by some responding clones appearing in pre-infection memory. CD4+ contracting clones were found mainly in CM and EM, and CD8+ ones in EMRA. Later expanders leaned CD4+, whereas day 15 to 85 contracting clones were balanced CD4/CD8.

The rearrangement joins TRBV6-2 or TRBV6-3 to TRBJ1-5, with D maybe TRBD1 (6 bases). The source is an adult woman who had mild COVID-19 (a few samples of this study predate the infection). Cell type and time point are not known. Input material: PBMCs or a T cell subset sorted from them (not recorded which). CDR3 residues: CASSRQGTQPQHF. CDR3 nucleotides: TGTGCCAGCAGTCGGCAGGGGACTCAGCCCCAGCATTTT.